This T cell receptor (beta chain) emerged from a study of tumor-infiltrating lymphocytes in primary liver carcinoma. Extraction also yielded germline DNA, while blood RNA was obtained from unsorted whole blood. Findings of the study overall: With p = 0.039, the top-250-clone fraction in tumors significantly exceeded that in blood.

A constant-region primer served to make TCR beta cDNA from about 530 ng total RNA. Generation of the TCR beta libraries relied on three nested multiplex PCR rounds using slightly modified ARM-PCR. It was with TRBV1-TRBV30 forward primers and a C-beta reverse primer that the first two PCR rounds were run, at around 11 cycles each. In TCRdb, the multiplex PCR reads were re-called with MiXCR into one record per CDR3 protein. The sample gives 250,000 to 350,000 distinct CDR3 sequences, roughly three fifths of which show up once; more than 15% is in the top ten. This clonotype was counted only a few times. No antigen is known for it. The germline gives CDR1 MNHEY, CDR2 SVGEGT. V was trimmed by 11 bases and J by 3 bases, leaving 10 bases between them. This CDR3 spans 11 amino acids.

This clonotype was sampled from a woman aged 30 to 39 with primary liver carcinoma and hepatitis B virus infection. This rearrangement joins TRBV6-2 or TRBV6-3 to TRBJ1-1, with D unresolved. Sequenced: peripheral blood. CDR3 loop: CAGGRYTEAFF. CDR3 nucleotides: TGTGCCGGCGGGCGGTACACTGAAGCTTTCTTT.